This TCR beta chain was identified in a study of shared clonotypes between healthy human individuals. Study conclusions and caveats: Among several donors, roughly 5% of naive CD4 clonotypes were found in common. What naive subsets generally showed was a larger estimated richness than memory subsets showed.

Repertoires were generated with immunoSEQ multiplex PCR, while TCRdb's copy carries only in-frame clones and drops some. The sample shows 2,500,000 or so clones, 93% of them seen only once. Germline-derived CDR1 and CDR2 are SGHDT and YYEEEE. Trimming removed 3 bases at V and 2 bases at J, with 14 bases between. This CDR3 comprises 15 residues. For this clone: Its antigen is unidentified.

This receptor was taken from a man aged 18-30 years in good health. Some clones in this sample may be carry-over from other donors' samples. The J gene is TRBJ1-2, the V gene TRBV5-6, with D perhaps TRBD1 (6 bases). Sequencing was done on a sample of naive CD4+ T cells from PBMCs. Subset indicated: CD45RA+ positively selected. The CDR3: CASSSLAGTNYGYTF. Here the CDR3 DNA reads TGTGCCAGCAGCTCCCTCGCGGGGACAAACTATGGCTACACCTTC.